These T cell receptor beta chains were read from a single sample in a study of T cells expressing NK-cell markers. No DNA is given; TCRdb re-called the 5' RACE reads and lists each CDR3 protein once. Across some 460,000 distinct CDR3 sequences, the top ten clones capture more than 1.4% of the sample. The sequenced sample consisted of blood T cells: a sorted CD56 or NKG2C T cell subset, CD4+ or CD8+ T cells, or bulk PBMC T cells (not recorded which). The receptors derive from a woman in her forties or fifties in good health. Both conserved end residues are part of each CDR3.

>TRBJ1-2|11|TRBV28
CASRGPNGYTF
>TRBJ2-7|14|TRBV12-5
CASGPHLSSYEQYF
>TRBJ2-7|16|TRBV4-1
CASSKLGTGAYYEQYF
>TRBJ2-2|12|TRBV6-5
CASSYVGGELFF
>TRBJ1-2|15|TRBV10-1
CASSESRSENYGYTF
>TRBJ1-5|12|TRBV10-1
CASSQGLQPQHF
>TRBJ1-2|13|TRBV12-3/TRBV12-4
CASSSFLGNGYTF
>TRBJ2-1|14|TRBV7-8
CASSILVKGDEQFF
>TRBJ2-1|14|TRBV27
CASSPRVLGAEQFF
>TRBJ1-2|11|TRBV29-1
CSGLDSSGYTF
>TRBJ2-1|13|TRBV29-1
CSVGGGGWDEQFF
>TRBJ2-6|17|TRBV10-3
CAISLETGFGGANVLTF
>TRBJ2-7|12|TRBV28
CASTEGEHEQYF
>TRBJ2-1|12|TRBV3-1
CASAEGPGEQFF
>TRBJ2-3|15|TRBV20-1
CSARALAGAADTQYF
>TRBJ2-2|19|TRBV29-1
CSVFQNSGKLADNTGELFF
>TRBJ2-1|16|TRBV7-9
CASSPAGGTGLNEQFF
>TRBJ2-1|12|TRBV4-1
CASSQGRIEQFF
>TRBJ1-2|14|TRBV7-8
CASSSRTANYGYTF
>TRBJ1-5|16|TRBV7-9
CASSLDRLNINQPQHF
>TRBJ2-5|12|TRBV5-1
CASTRESETQYF
>TRBJ2-2|12|TRBV10-1
CASSDMGGELFF
>TRBJ1-4|14|TRBV2
CASKGSAGKEKLFF
>TRBJ2-5|13|TRBV5-1
CASSLYAGETQYF
>TRBJ2-3|13|TRBV5-1
CASSSSGWDTQYF
>TRBJ2-3|16|TRBV11-2
CASSSLSGRGSDTQYF